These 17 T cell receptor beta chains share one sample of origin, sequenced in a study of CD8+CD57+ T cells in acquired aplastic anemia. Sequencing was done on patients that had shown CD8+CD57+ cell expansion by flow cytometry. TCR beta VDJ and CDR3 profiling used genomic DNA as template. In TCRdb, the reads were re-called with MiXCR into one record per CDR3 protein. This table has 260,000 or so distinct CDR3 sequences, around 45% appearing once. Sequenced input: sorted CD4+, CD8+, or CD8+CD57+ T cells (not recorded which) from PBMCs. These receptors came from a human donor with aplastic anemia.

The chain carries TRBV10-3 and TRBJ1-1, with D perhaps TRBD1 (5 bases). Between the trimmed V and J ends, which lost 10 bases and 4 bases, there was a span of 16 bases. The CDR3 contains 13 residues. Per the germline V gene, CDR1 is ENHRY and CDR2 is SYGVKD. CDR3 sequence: CATRPGGGTEAFF. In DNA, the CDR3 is TGTGCCACCCGGCCCGGGGGGGGCACTGAAGCTTTCTTT.

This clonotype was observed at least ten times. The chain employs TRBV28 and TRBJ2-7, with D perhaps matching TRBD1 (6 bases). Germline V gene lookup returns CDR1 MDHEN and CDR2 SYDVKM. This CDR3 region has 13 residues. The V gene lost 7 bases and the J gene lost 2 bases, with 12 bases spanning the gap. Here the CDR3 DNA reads TGTGCCAGCACCTGGACAGAAACCTACGAGCAGTACTTC. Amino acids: CASTWTETYEQYF.

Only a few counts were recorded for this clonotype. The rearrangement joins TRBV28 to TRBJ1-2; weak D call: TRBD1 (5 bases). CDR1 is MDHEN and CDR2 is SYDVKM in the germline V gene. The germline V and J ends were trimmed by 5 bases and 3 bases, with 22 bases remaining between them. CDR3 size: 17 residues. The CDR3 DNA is TGTGCCAGCAGTCCGTGGGACGCCACCTCGAGTCACTATGGCTACACCTTC. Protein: CASSPWDATSSHYGYTF.

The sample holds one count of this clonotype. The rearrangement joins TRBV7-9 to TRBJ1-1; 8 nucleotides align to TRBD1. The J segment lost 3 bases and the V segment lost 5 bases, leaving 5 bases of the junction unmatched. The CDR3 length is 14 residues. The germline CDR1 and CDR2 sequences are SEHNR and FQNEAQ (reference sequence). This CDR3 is CASSTRTGYTEAFF. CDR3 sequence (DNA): TGTGCCAGCAGCACGAGGACAGGGTACACTGAAGCTTTCTTT.

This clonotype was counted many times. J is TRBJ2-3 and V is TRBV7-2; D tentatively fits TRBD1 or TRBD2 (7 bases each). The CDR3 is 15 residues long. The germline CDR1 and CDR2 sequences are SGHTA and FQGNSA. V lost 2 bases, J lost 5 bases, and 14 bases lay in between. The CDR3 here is CASSLRQGGIDTQYF. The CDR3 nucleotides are TGTGCCAGCAGCTTACGGCAGGGGGGGATAGATACGCAGTATTTT. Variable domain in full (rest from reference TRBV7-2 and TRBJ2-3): GAGVSQSPSNKVTEKGKDVELRCDPISGHTALYWYRQSLGQGLEFLIYFQGNSAPDKSGLPSDRFSAERTGGSVSTLTIQRTQQEDSAVYLCASSLRQGGIDTQYFGPGTRLTVL.

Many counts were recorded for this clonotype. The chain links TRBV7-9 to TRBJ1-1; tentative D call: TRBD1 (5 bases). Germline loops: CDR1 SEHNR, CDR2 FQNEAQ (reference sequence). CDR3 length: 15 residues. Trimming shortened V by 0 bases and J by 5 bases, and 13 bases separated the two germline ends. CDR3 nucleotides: TGTGCCAGCAGCTTAGCGCGGGGACGACTTACTGAAGCTTTCTTT. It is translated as CASSLARGRLTEAFF.

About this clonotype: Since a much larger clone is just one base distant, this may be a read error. The chain's CDR3 is CASSLETSPYNEQFF. The CDR3 DNA follows: TGTGCCAGCAGCTTGGAGACCTCCCCCTACAATGAGCAGTTCTTC. V gene TRBV5-4 combines with J gene TRBJ2-1, with D uncertain. The germline V gene has CDR1 SGHNT and CDR2 YYREEE (reference sequence). Trimming took 0 bases from V and 2 from J, leaving 9 bases between them. The CDR3 has 15 residues.

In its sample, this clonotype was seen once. The CDR3 loop reads CSARGSGEGEQFF. CDR3 DNA sequence: TGCAGTGCTAGAGGAAGCGGGGAAGGTGAGCAGTTCTTC. This chain links TRBV20-1 with TRBJ2-1; the match to TRBD2 covers 7 bases. Germline CDR1 DFQATT, CDR2 SNEGSKA (reference sequence). The CDR3 runs to 13 residues. The trim removed 1 base at V and 9 bases at J, leaving 6 bases unmatched.

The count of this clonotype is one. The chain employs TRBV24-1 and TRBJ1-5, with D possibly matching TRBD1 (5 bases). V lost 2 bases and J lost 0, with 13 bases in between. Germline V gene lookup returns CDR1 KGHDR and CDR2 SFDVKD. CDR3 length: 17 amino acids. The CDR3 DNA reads TGTGCCACCAGTGATTACCGGGGCCGAAATAGCAATCAGCCCCAGCATTTT. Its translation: CATSDYRGRNSNQPQHF.

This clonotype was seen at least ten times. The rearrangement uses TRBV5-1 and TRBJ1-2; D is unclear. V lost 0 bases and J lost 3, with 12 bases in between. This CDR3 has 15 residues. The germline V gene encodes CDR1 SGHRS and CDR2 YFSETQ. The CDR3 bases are TGCGCCAGCAGCTTGGGGAGGGCCCGGGACTATGGCTACACCTTC. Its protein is CASSLGRARDYGYTF. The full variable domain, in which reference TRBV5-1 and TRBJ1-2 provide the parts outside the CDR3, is KAGVTQTPRYLIKTRGQQVTLSCSPISGHRSVSWYQQTPGQGLQFLFEYFSETQRNKGNFPGRFSGRQFSNSRSEMNVSTLELGDSALYLCASSLGRARDYGYTFGSGTRLTVV.

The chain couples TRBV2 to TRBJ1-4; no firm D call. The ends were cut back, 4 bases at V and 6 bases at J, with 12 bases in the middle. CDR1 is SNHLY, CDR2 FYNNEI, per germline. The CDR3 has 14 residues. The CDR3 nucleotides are TGTGCCAGCAGTGGAAACAGTTGGTATGAAAAACTGTTTTTT. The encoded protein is CASSGNSWYEKLFF.

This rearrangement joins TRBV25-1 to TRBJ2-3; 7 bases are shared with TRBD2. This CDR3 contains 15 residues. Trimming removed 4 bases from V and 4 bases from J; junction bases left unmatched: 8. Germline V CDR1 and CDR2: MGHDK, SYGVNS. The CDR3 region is CASSVSSGRADTQYF. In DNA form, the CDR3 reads TGTGCCAGCAGTGTATCCTCAGGGAGGGCAGATACGCAGTATTTT.

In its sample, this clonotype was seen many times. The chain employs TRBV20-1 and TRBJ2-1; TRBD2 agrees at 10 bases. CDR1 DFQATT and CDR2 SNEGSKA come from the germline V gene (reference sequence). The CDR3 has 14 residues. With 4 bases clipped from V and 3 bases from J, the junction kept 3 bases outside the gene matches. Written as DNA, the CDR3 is TGCAGTGCTACAAGCGGGGGGGACTACAATGAGCAGTTCTTC. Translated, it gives CSATSGGDYNEQFF.

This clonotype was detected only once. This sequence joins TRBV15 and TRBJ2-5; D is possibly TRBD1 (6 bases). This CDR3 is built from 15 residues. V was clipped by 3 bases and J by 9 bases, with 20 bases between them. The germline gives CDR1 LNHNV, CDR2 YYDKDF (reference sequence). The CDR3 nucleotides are TGTGCCACCAGCAGGACAGGAGGTAGCAATCAGCCCCAGTACTTC. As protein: CATSRTGGSNQPQYF. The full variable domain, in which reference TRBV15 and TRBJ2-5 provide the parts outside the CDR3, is DAMVIQNPRYQVTQFGKPVTLSCSQTLNHNVMYWYQQKSSQAPKLLFHYYDKDFNNEADTPDNFQSRRPNTSFCFLDIRSPGLGDTAMYLCATSRTGGSNQPQYFGPGTRLLVL.

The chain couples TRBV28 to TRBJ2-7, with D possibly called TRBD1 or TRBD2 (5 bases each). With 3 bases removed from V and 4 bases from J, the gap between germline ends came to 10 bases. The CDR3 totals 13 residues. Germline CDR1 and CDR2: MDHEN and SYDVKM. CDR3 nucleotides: TGTGCCAGCAGTTTTGGGACCGTATACGAGCAGTACTTC. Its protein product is CASSFGTVYEQYF.

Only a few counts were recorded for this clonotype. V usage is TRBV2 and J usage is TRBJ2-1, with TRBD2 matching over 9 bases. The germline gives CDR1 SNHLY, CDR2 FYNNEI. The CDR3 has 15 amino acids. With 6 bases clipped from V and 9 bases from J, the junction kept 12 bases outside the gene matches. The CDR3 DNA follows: TGTGCCAGCAGAGCGGGGCGGGGGGGCCTCAGTGAGCAGTTCTTC. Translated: CASRAGRGGLSEQFF.

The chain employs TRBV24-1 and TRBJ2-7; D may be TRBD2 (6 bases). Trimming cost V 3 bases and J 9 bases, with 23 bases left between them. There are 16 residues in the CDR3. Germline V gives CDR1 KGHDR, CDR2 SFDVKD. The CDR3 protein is CATSDVSSATPGGQYF. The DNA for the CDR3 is TGTGCCACCAGTGATGTTTCTAGCGCGACTCCGGGCGGGCAGTACTTC.